The source of this T cell receptor beta chain is a study of T cells in Graves' hyperthyroidism and ophthalmopathy. This clonotype showed up just a few times. Amplified regions were TCR beta CDR3 sequences from RNA transcripts. With the HTBI primer set, the TCR CDR3 went through a first round of RT-PCR. TCRdb re-called the multiplex PCR reads through MiXCR, storing one row per CDR3 protein. The sample consists of roughly 600,000 distinct CDR3 sequences, about 14% of them appearing once. For ophthalmopathy patients, the Clinical Activity Score was at least 3 and the NOSPECS grade at least 4; duration was under 3 months. Any patient presenting with uncontrolled infection, other autoimmune disease, pregnancy or lactation was left out. Per germline, CDR1 SGHNT and CDR2 YYREEE (reference sequence). CDR3 size: 13 residues. V lost 3 bases, J lost 8 bases, and 7 bases stayed unmatched.

The sequence derives from a woman aged 45-60 years with Graves' ophthalmopathy. The sequencing sample was made of blood. The chain links TRBV5-4 to TRBJ1-2; 7 nucleotides line up with TRBD1. CDR3 sequence: CASSYDRAEGYTF. The CDR3 DNA is TGTGCCAGCAGCTATGACAGGGCCGAGGGCTACACCTTC.